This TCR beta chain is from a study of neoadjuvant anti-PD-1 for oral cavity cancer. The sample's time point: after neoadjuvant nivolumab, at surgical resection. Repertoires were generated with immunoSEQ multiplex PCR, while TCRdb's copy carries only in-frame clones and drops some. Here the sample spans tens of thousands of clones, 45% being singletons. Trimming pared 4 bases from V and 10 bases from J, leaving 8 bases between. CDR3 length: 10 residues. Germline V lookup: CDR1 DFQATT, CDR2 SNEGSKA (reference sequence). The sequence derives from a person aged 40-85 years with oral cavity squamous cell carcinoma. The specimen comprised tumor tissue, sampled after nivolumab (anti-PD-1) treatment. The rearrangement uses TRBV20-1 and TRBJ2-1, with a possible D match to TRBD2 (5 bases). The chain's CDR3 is CSAIKREQFF. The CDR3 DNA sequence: TGCAGTGCTATTAAGCGGGAGCAGTTCTTC.